The clone carrying this TCR beta chain was recorded a few times. Together with a sample-barcoded 5' primer, a J-beta primer mix was included in a second PCR lasting about 7 to 12 cycles. TCRdb analysed the 5' RACE reads with MiXCR anew, one entry per CDR3 protein. This table has some 800,000 distinct CDR3 sequences, 40% to 50% appearing once. The record originates from a study of blood T cells in healthy people across ages. V was cut by 4 bases and J by 4 bases, with 17 bases left in between. CDR3 length: 15 residues. CDR1 and CDR2 from the germline V gene are SNHLY and FYNNEI. This chain connects TRBV2 to TRBJ2-7; D remains unclear. Sequencing was carried out using blood. This receptor was taken from a man in his fifties or sixties in good health. The CDR3 coding sequence is TGTGCCAGCAGTGTCCAAGACGGCAGTTCTTACGAGCAGTACTTC. Encoded protein: CASSVQDGSSYEQYF.